These T cell receptor beta chains were read from a single sample in a study of cytomegalovirus exposure and HLA in healthy donors. Sequencing used immunoSEQ multiplex PCR; TCRdb keeps in-frame clones, though not all of them. The sample lists more than 110,000 clones, about four fifths occurring once. What was sequenced was PBMCs. The receptor set was obtained from a man aged 40-55 years in good health and CMV-seropositive. Both conserved end residues are part of each CDR3. D genes are given only for firm matches. The size entry is marked missing in some rows and otherwise reads once, few, many or a size class.

clone size,D gene,J gene,V gene,CDR3 protein,CDR3 DNA
.,TRBD1,TRBJ1-3,TRBV7-6,CASSLEGTADGNTIYF,TGTGCCAGCAGCTTAGAAGGGACAGCGGACGGAAACACCATATATTTT
.,.,TRBJ2-1,TRBV14,CASSQDNFLAAYNEQFF,TGTGCCAGCAGCCAAGATAATTTCCTGGCGGCCTACAATGAGCAGTTCTTC
once,TRBD1,TRBJ2-6,TRBV15,CATSEGTGLNSGANVLTF,TGTGCCACCAGCGAGGGGACAGGCCTCAACTCTGGGGCCAACGTCCTGACTTTC
few,TRBD1,TRBJ2-3,TRBV14,CASSLWPGGPDTQYF,TGTGCCAGCAGCCTCTGGCCAGGGGGCCCAGATACGCAGTATTTT
.,TRBD2,TRBJ2-7,TRBV5-1,CASSYSLSREGYEQYF,TGCGCCAGCAGCTATTCATTGAGTCGGGAGGGTTACGAGCAGTACTTC
.,.,TRBJ2-7,TRBV25-1,CASSEFRDGLYEQYF,TGTGCCAGCAGTGAATTCCGGGACGGACTATACGAGCAGTACTTC
.,.,TRBJ1-4,TRBV5-1,CASSLESTAPTVNNEKLFF,TGCGCCAGCAGCTTGGAGTCTACCGCACCGACAGTTAATAATGAAAAACTGTTTTTT
.,TRBD2,TRBJ2-7,TRBV6-6,CASSATSGSTYEQYF,TGTGCCAGCAGTGCCACTAGCGGGAGTACCTACGAGCAGTACTTC
.,.,TRBJ1-1,TRBV7-3,CASSPSGDTEAFF,TGTGCCAGCAGCCCATCCGGGGACACTGAAGCTTTCTTT
.,.,TRBJ1-5,TRBV7-9,CASSLSDRNQPQHF,TGTGCCAGCAGCTTATCTGACAGAAATCAGCCCCAGCATTTT
.,.,TRBJ2-3,TRBV5-6,CASSLQGPTDTQYF,TGTGCCAGCAGCTTACAGGGTCCCACAGATACGCAGTATTTT
few,.,TRBJ1-6,TRBV18,CASSLGQIGESPLHF,TGTGCCAGCTCACTAGGACAGATAGGGGAATCACCCCTCCACTTT
.,TRBD1,TRBJ2-3,TRBV19,CASNPDRAGADTQYF,TGTGCCAGTAACCCGGACAGGGCAGGGGCAGATACGCAGTATTTT
.,.,TRBJ1-1,TRBV6-1,CASSELGVAEAFF,TGTGCCAGCAGTGAACTAGGGGTGGCTGAAGCTTTCTTT
.,TRBD1,TRBJ2-5,TRBV7-9,CASSLLGQVQETQYF,TGTGCCAGCAGCTTATTGGGACAGGTCCAAGAGACCCAGTACTTC
.,TRBD2,TRBJ2-3,TRBV27,CASSLGVRGRARDTQYF,TGTGCCAGCAGTTTAGGGGTCCGCGGGAGGGCCAGGGATACGCAGTATTTT
.,.,TRBJ2-7,TRBV5-1,CASSLNPETYEQYF,TGCGCCAGCAGCTTGAACCCAGAAACCTACGAGCAGTACTTC
.,.,TRBJ2-7,TRBV4-3,CASSQEVRGYEQYF,TGCGCCAGCAGCCAAGAGGTGCGGGGCTACGAGCAGTACTTC
.,TRBD2,TRBJ2-7,TRBV2,CASSGTSGRASEQYF,TGTGCCAGCAGCGGCACTAGCGGGAGGGCCTCCGAGCAGTACTTC
.,.,TRBJ1-1,TRBV29-1,CSVQVGQTLNTEAFF,TGCAGCGTTCAGGTAGGACAGACTCTCAACACTGAAGCTTTCTTT
.,.,TRBJ2-3,TRBV9,CASSVGVTDTQYF,TGTGCCAGCAGCGTAGGAGTCACAGATACGCAGTATTTT
.,.,TRBJ2-7,TRBV7-9,CSSSLYNYEQYF,TGTTCCAGCAGCTTATACAACTACGAGCAGTACTTC
.,TRBD1,TRBJ1-4,TRBV6-5,CASSSSGGSNEKLFF,TGTGCCAGCAGTTCCTCAGGGGGCTCTAATGAAAAACTGTTTTTT
.,TRBD2,TRBJ2-7,TRBV6-5,CASSYSTLAGAYEQYF,TGTGCCAGCAGTTACTCGACACTAGCGGGGGCCTACGAGCAGTACTTC
.,.,TRBJ2-2,TRBV4-3,CASSAENRPGELFF,TGCGCCAGCAGCGCCGAGAACAGACCCGGGGAGCTGTTTTTT
once,TRBD1,TRBJ2-3,TRBV5-1,CASTTGTATDTQYF,TGCGCCAGCACGACCGGGACAGCTACAGATACGCAGTATTTT